This T cell receptor beta chain was profiled in a study of CD8 T cells in Susac syndrome. The germline V gene has CDR1 SGHDT and CDR2 YYEEEE. The CDR3 has 13 amino acids. V was clipped by 4 bases and J by 8 bases; unmatched bases: 6. The authors reverse transcribed 0.5 to 1 ug RNA with random hexamers. TCRdb used MiXCR to reprocess the immunoSEQ multiplex PCR reads, holding one entry per CDR3 protein. The sample contains approximately 120,000 distinct CDR3 sequences, about 93% of which appear only once. The table lists this clonotype with a few counts. Input material: CD4+ T cells from PBMCs. V gene TRBV5-6 combines with J gene TRBJ1-2, with 9 bases lining up with TRBD1. This TCR was recovered from a human donor in good health. CDR3 sequence: CASSPGQGLGYTF. CDR3 nucleotides: TGTGCCAGCAGCCCCGGACAGGGGCTGGGCTACACCTTC.